Shown below are 15 T cell receptor beta chains from a single sample sequenced in a study of CD8 T cells in Susac syndrome. Random hexamers primed reverse transcription of 0.5 to 1 ug RNA. Via MiXCR, TCRdb re-called the immunoSEQ multiplex PCR reads, giving one row per CDR3 protein. The sample has 200,000 to 250,000 distinct CDR3 sequences, about 95% seen once. Sample: CD4+ T cells from PBMCs. Receptors were obtained from a human donor with Susac syndrome.

The chain combines TRBV6-6 with TRBJ2-2; 7 bases align to TRBD1. J was trimmed by 9 bases and V by 7 bases; bases with no gene match: 11. Germline V gene data show CDR1 as MNHNY and CDR2 as SVGAGI (reference sequence). The length of the CDR3 is 14 residues. CDR3 region: CASTMTQGPRELFF. The CDR3 coding sequence is TGTGCCAGCACTATGACACAGGGGCCGAGGGAGCTGTTTTTT.

The V gene is TRBV5-6, the J gene TRBJ2-2; the match to TRBD1 covers 7 bases. Germline V gene lookup returns CDR1 SGHDT and CDR2 YYEEEE. CDR3 length equals 16 residues. The ends lost 1 base at V and 4 bases at J; junction bases unmatched: 7. CDR3 coding DNA: TGTGCCAGCAGCTTGTTCCAGGGGGAACCCACCGGGGAGCTGTTTTTT. Amino acids: CASSLFQGEPTGELFF.

This chain joins TRBV19 and TRBJ1-6; 8 bases fit TRBD1. Germline loops: CDR1 LNHDA, CDR2 SQIVND (reference sequence). V dropped 4 bases and J dropped 8; count of bases not matched to a gene: 7. The CDR3 is made up of 15 amino acids. CDR3 sequence reads: CASSSRQGRDSPLHF. The CDR3 DNA sequence: TGTGCCAGTAGTAGCCGACAGGGGCGGGATTCACCCCTCCACTTT.

V is TRBV11-3 and J is TRBJ1-1, with 8 bases lining up with TRBD1. The CDR3 runs 14 residues. Germline assignment: CDR1 SGHNT and CDR2 YENEEA. V shed 5 bases and J 1 base; nucleotides not matched to a gene: 3. CDR3 bases: TGTGCCAGCAGCCCCGGACAGGGGAACACTGAAGCTTTCTTT. It yields the protein CASSPGQGNTEAFF.

V and J are TRBV3-1 and TRBJ1-6, with D uncertain. Germline CDR1 is LGHDT and CDR2 is YNNKEL (reference sequence). V was trimmed by 3 bases and J by 7 bases, leaving 13 bases between them. This CDR3 contains 15 residues. The CDR3 loop reads CASSQGTALNSPLHF. The CDR3 bases are TGTGCCAGCAGCCAGGGAACAGCCTTAAATTCACCCCTCCACTTT.

The chain recombines TRBV5-1 with TRBJ2-1, with a possible D match to TRBD2 (5 bases). Germline V gene sequence: CDR1 SGHRS, CDR2 YFSETQ. Deletions cut 0 bases from V and 8 bases from J, with 9 bases between. The CDR3 sequence is 13 residues long. CDR3 protein: CASSLAEEDEQFF. CDR3 sequence (DNA): TGCGCCAGCAGCTTGGCCGAGGAGGATGAGCAGTTCTTC.

This rearrangement joins TRBV2 to TRBJ2-7, with 8 bases lining up with TRBD1. The V gene's germline CDR1 is SNHLY and CDR2 FYNNEI. The CDR3 covers 14 residues. The ends lost 4 bases at V and 2 bases at J; junction bases unmatched: 4. The CDR3 region is CASSVTGDTYEQYF. The CDR3 DNA is TGTGCCAGCAGTGTGACAGGGGACACCTACGAGCAGTACTTC.

V gene TRBV20-1 combines with J gene TRBJ2-3; 8 nucleotides align to TRBD2. The V gene's germline CDR1 is DFQATT and CDR2 SNEGSKA (reference sequence). The CDR3 consists of 17 residues. V shed 0 bases and J 0 bases; nucleotides not matched to a gene: 8. The CDR3 nucleotides are TGCAGTGCTAGAGATCTGATGGTAGCGGGAAGCACAGATACGCAGTATTTT. Residues: CSARDLMVAGSTDTQYF.

The chain couples TRBV9 to TRBJ1-5; perhaps TRBD1 as D (5 bases). CDR3 size: 15 residues. The germline gives CDR1 SGDLS, CDR2 YYNGEE. The V gene lost 3 bases and the J gene lost 5 bases, with 15 bases spanning the gap. CDR3 residues: CASSANGAWDQPQHF. CDR3 in DNA: TGTGCCAGCAGCGCTAATGGGGCCTGGGATCAGCCCCAGCATTTT.

The rearrangement links TRBV29-1 to TRBJ1-1; 12 bases align to TRBD1. CDR1 and CDR2 from the germline V gene are SQVTM and ANQGSEA. The length of the CDR3 is 15 residues. The J segment lost 1 base and the V segment lost 6 bases, leaving 6 bases of the junction unmatched. This CDR3 reads CSVGTGGAWNTEAFF. DNA for the CDR3: TGCAGCGTAGGGACAGGGGGCGCTTGGAACACTGAAGCTTTCTTT.

As DNA, the CDR3 is TGTGCCAGCAGTCAGGGACAGTATGGCTACACCTTC. Protein sequence: CASSQGQYGYTF. The rearrangement joins TRBV6-2 or TRBV6-3 to TRBJ1-2; 7 nucleotides match TRBD1. V was pared by 5 bases and J by 5 bases, with 2 bases of the junction left unmatched. This CDR3 region has 12 residues. Germline V gives CDR1 MNHEY, CDR2 SVGEGT.

V is TRBV28 and J is TRBJ2-2; D is possibly TRBD1 or TRBD2 (6 bases each). V was cut by 7 bases and J by 5 bases, with 17 bases left in between. Looked up from germline, CDR1 is MDHEN and CDR2 is SYDVKM. This CDR3 region has 15 residues. The CDR3 loop reads CASTLQGGQTGELFF. CDR3 nucleotide sequence: TGTGCCAGCACACTTCAAGGGGGGCAGACCGGGGAGCTGTTTTTT.

The chain is built from TRBV18 and TRBJ1-3; 8 bases are a match to TRBD1. This CDR3 comprises 19 residues. Germline-derived CDR1 and CDR2 are KGHSH and LQKENI. V lost 1 base to trimming and J lost 1 base; unmatched junction nucleotides: 12. The CDR3 bases are TGTGCCAGCTCACCACTCTGGTCGGGACAGGCCTCATCTGGAAACACCATATATTTT. As protein: CASSPLWSGQASSGNTIYF.

V and J are TRBV20-1 and TRBJ1-2; D possibly corresponds to TRBD1 (6 bases). There are 12 residues in the CDR3. In germline, CDR1 is DFQATT, CDR2 SNEGSKA (reference sequence). V shed 3 bases and J shed 7 bases, with 12 bases lying between them. CDR3 sequence reads: CSARSGARGYTF. The CDR3 nucleotides are TGCAGTGCTAGGTCAGGGGCACGTGGCTACACCTTC.

J is TRBJ1-1 and V is TRBV6-5; D uncertain. Per germline, CDR1 MNHEY and CDR2 SVGAGI. Trimming removed 0 bases from V and 4 bases from J, with 12 bases in between. This CDR3 is built from 15 residues. CDR3 sequence (DNA): TGTGCCAGCAGTTACTCGTCCGGGGTTAGCACTGAAGCTTTCTTT. It translates to CASSYSSGVSTEAFF.